These 32 T cell receptor beta chains share one sample of origin, sequenced in a study of cytomegalovirus exposure and HLA in healthy donors. The PCR had 60 Vbeta and 13 Jbeta primers. Data came from immunoSEQ multiplex PCR; TCRdb stores just in-frame clones and leaves some out. The sample includes under 120,000 clones, 50% to 65% of them seen just once. Sequenced material: PBMCs. These receptors originate from a man aged 25-45 years in good health and CMV-seropositive.

The genes are TRBV19 and TRBJ1-1; 7 positions match TRBD1. In germline, CDR1 is LNHDA, CDR2 SQIVND (reference sequence). CDR3 length: 14 residues. V gave up 7 bases and J gave up 4 bases; unmatched junction bases: 9. The CDR3 protein is CASTLTGVRTEAFF. For the CDR3, the DNA is TGTGCCAGTACCCTCACAGGGGTTCGCACTGAAGCTTTCTTT.

CDR3 sequence (DNA): TGTGCCAGCAGTGACCAGGGGGCCGTCACTGAAGCTTTCTTT. Protein sequence: CASSDQGAVTEAFF. This chain uses TRBV6-1 with TRBJ1-1, with TRBD1 identical over 8 bases. This CDR3 has 14 amino acids. Germline V gene sequence: CDR1 MNHNS, CDR2 SASEGT. With 3 bases clipped from V and 4 bases from J, the junction kept 4 bases outside the gene matches.

J is TRBJ1-5 and V is TRBV6-5, with TRBD1 matching over 8 bases. The CDR3 is 14 residues long. Per germline, CDR1 MNHEY and CDR2 SVGAGI. V dropped 6 bases and J dropped 2; count of bases not matched to a gene: 3. CDR3 DNA sequence: TGTGCCAGCAGGGACAGGGCGGGCAATCAGCCCCAGCATTTT. It is translated as CASRDRAGNQPQHF.

This chain joins TRBV5-1 and TRBJ2-6, with unresolved D. The germline CDR1 and CDR2 sequences are SGHRS and YFSETQ. The V gene lost 1 base and the J gene lost 4 bases, with 9 bases spanning the gap. The length of the CDR3 is 15 residues. This CDR3 reads CASSLWSRGANVLTF. CDR3 nucleotides: TGCGCCAGCAGCTTGTGGAGTAGAGGGGCCAACGTCCTGACTTTC. Supplemented by reference TRBV5-1 and TRBJ2-6, the full variable domain reads KAGVTQTPRYLIKTRGQQVTLSCSPISGHRSVSWYQQTPGQGLQFLFEYFSETQRNKGNFPGRFSGRQFSNSRSEMNVSTLELGDSALYLCASSLWSRGANVLTFGAGSRLTVL.

V is TRBV6-5 and J is TRBJ2-7; 7 nucleotides line up with TRBD2. With 4 bases clipped from V and 3 bases from J, the junction kept 9 bases outside the gene matches. The CDR3 extends over 15 amino acids. Germline V gene sequence: CDR1 MNHEY, CDR2 SVGAGI. The CDR3 DNA is TGTGCCAGCAGTTCTAGACTAGCCTCAGGCTACGAGCAGTACTTC. Its protein is CASSSRLASGYEQYF.

This sequence joins TRBV6-5 and TRBJ2-6; D is uncertain. The CDR3 spans 15 residues. The V gene's germline CDR1 is MNHEY and CDR2 SVGAGI. The germline V and J ends were trimmed by 6 bases and 2 bases, with 11 bases remaining between them. The CDR3 DNA reads TGTGCCAGCAGGGAGATATCGACTGGGGCCAACGTCCTGACTTTC. Protein sequence: CASREISTGANVLTF.

This sequence joins TRBV6-4 and TRBJ1-2; the D is unclear. The CDR3 contains 14 residues. Trimming shortened V by 5 bases and J by 2 bases, and 12 bases separated the two germline ends. The germline V gene encodes CDR1 MRHNA and CDR2 SNTAGT. CDR3 sequence: CASSPTGLNYGYTF. CDR3 bases: TGTGCCAGCAGTCCGACGGGTTTGAACTATGGCTACACCTTC.

This clone was recorded only once. The CDR3 DNA reads as TGTGCCAGCAGCGAGGGTAGCAATCAGCCCCAGCATTTT. This gives the protein CASSEGSNQPQHF. The rearrangement joins TRBV6-5 to TRBJ1-5; no reliable D call. Germline CDR1 MNHEY, CDR2 SVGAGI. V was clipped by 6 bases and J by 0 bases, with 6 bases between them. The CDR3 consists of 13 residues.

This chain connects TRBV5-6 to TRBJ2-4, with a weak D call TRBD1 (7 bases). The V gene lost 4 bases and the J gene lost 12 bases, with 14 bases spanning the gap. The CDR3 sequence is 12 residues long. Germline loops: CDR1 SGHDT, CDR2 YYEEEE. CDR3 amino acids: CASSQGGQGQYF. As DNA, the CDR3 is TGTGCCAGCAGCCAGGGGGGACAAGGTCAGTACTTC.

The V call is TRBV4-1, the J call TRBJ1-2; D unclear. The CDR3 length is 14 residues. The germline V gene encodes CDR1 MGHRA and CDR2 YSYEKL. Trimming removed 3 bases from V and 0 bases from J, with 8 bases in between. The CDR3 here is CASSQPTANYGYTF. DNA of the CDR3: TGCGCCAGCAGCCAGCCAACAGCTAACTATGGCTACACCTTC.

The rearrangement uses TRBV27 and TRBJ2-5; unclear D gene. V was clipped by 6 bases and J by 2 bases, with 10 bases between them. The length of the CDR3 is 13 residues. Germline loops: CDR1 MNHEY, CDR2 SMNVEV (reference sequence). DNA of the CDR3: TGTGCCAGCAGGGGCAGTCAACAAGAGACCCAGTACTTC. It is translated as CASRGSQQETQYF.

The rearrangement joins TRBV7-2 to TRBJ2-7; D may be TRBD2 (6 bases). In germline, CDR1 is SGHTA, CDR2 FQGNSA. The length of the CDR3 is 15 residues. V was clipped by 5 bases and J by 6 bases, with 20 bases between them. For the CDR3, the DNA is TGTGCCAGCAGCATATTATCCGGGACCGGGGGCGAGCAGTACTTC. Translation gives CASSILSGTGGEQYF.

As regards this clone: Different DNA sequences within this sample yield the same CDR3. This rearrangement joins TRBV25-1 to TRBJ1-2; maybe TRBD1 (6 bases). Trimming cost V 0 bases and J 8 bases, with 13 bases left between them. The CDR3 sequence is 14 residues long. Germline CDR1 and CDR2: MGHDK and SYGVNS. DNA of the CDR3: TGTGCCAGCAGTGAATATGGGACACCCTACGGCTACACCTTC. Protein sequence: CASSEYGTPYGYTF.

This rearrangement joins TRBV5-8 to TRBJ2-3; 12 bases match TRBD2. V trimming: 4 bases; J trimming: 1 base; junction bases outside the gene matches: 4. Germline V gene sequence: CDR1 SGHTS, CDR2 YDEGEE. The CDR3 is 16 residues long. DNA of the CDR3: TGTGCCAGCAGCCCGTGGACTAGCGGGGGCACAGATACGCAGTATTTT. Protein: CASSPWTSGGTDTQYF.

This clone appeared a single time. The rearrangement joins TRBV7-3 to TRBJ2-5; no clear D. V was cut by 5 bases and J by 1 base, with 8 bases left in between. The CDR3 extends over 13 amino acids. CDR1 is SGHTA, CDR2 FQGTGA, per germline. CDR3 amino acids: CASSRQLQETQYF. The CDR3 coding sequence is TGTGCCAGCAGCCGTCAACTCCAAGAGACCCAGTACTTC.

The chain links TRBV6-5 to TRBJ2-7; TRBD2 agrees at 7 bases. J gave up 4 bases and V 8 bases, and 5 bases lay outside the gene matches. Per germline, CDR1 MNHEY and CDR2 SVGAGI. This CDR3 has 12 residues. For the CDR3, the DNA is TGTGCCAGCTCCCGGACTAGTTACGAGCAGTACTTC. It is translated as CASSRTSYEQYF.

This clone is a singleton in its sample. CDR3 DNA: TGCAGCGTGGGAGGGACCGGGGAGCTGTTTTTT. Residues: CSVGGTGELFF. The chain has TRBV29-1 and TRBJ2-2; 7 bases agree with TRBD2. Germline CDR1 and CDR2: SQVTM and ANQGSEA. This CDR3 has 11 residues. V was clipped by 6 bases and J by 5 bases; unmatched bases: 0.

The chain combines TRBV19 with TRBJ2-3; D is possibly TRBD1 (6 bases). The V gene lost 7 bases and the J gene lost 0 bases, with 11 bases spanning the gap. This CDR3 comprises 14 residues. In germline, CDR1 is LNHDA, CDR2 SQIVND (reference sequence). Here the CDR3 reads CASTRDTSTDTQYF. Written as DNA, the CDR3 is TGTGCCAGTACTCGGGACACCAGCACAGATACGCAGTATTTT.

V is TRBV10-3 and J is TRBJ2-2, with 9 bases lining up with TRBD1. V lost 7 bases to trimming and J lost 3 bases; unmatched junction nucleotides: 9. In germline, CDR1 is ENHRY, CDR2 SYGVKD. The CDR3 extends over 16 amino acids. The DNA of the CDR3 is TGTGCCATCACCCAAGACAGGGGGTGGGACACCGGGGAGCTGTTTTTT. This gives the protein CAITQDRGWDTGELFF.

The chain is built from TRBV10-3 and TRBJ1-6; D gene unclear. Germline V gene lookup returns CDR1 ENHRY and CDR2 SYGVKD. This CDR3 has 12 amino acids. Trimming took 10 bases from V and 3 from J, leaving 7 bases between them. CDR3 loop: CASRDYNSPLHF. In DNA, the CDR3 is TGTGCCAGCCGGGACTATAATTCACCCCTCCACTTT.

The chain is built from TRBV5-1 and TRBJ1-2, with D possibly TRBD1 on 5 matching bases. The CDR3 extends over 15 amino acids. V was trimmed by 1 base and J by 1 base, leaving 11 bases between them. Per germline, CDR1 SGHRS and CDR2 YFSETQ. CDR3 DNA: TGCGCCAGCAGCTTGCAGGGATGGGATAACTATGGCTACACCTTC. It codes for CASSLQGWDNYGYTF.

The chain joins TRBV5-5 to TRBJ2-7, with unresolved D. Germline V gene lookup returns CDR1 SGHKS and CDR2 YYEKEE (reference sequence). Trimming removed 0 bases from V and 3 bases from J, with 10 bases in between. This CDR3 has 14 residues. The CDR3 region is CASSLADDSYEQYF. As DNA, the CDR3 is TGTGCCAGCAGCTTGGCCGATGATAGCTACGAGCAGTACTTC.

The chain carries TRBV27 and TRBJ1-5; D unclear. The germline gives CDR1 MNHEY, CDR2 SMNVEV (reference sequence). V dropped 0 bases and J dropped 6 bases, with 6 bases sitting between them. The CDR3 sequence is 13 residues long. The CDR3 spells CASSLSRAQPQHF. The CDR3 region has the DNA TGTGCCAGCAGTTTATCGCGGGCTCAGCCCCAGCATTTT.

This chain joins TRBV7-2 and TRBJ1-1, with 7 nucleotides matching TRBD1. Germline CDR1 is SGHTA and CDR2 is FQGNSA. J gave up 4 bases and V 4 bases, and 6 bases lay outside the gene matches. The CDR3 extends over 14 amino acids. The chain's CDR3 is CASSYDRVATEAFF. The CDR3 coding sequence is TGTGCCAGCAGCTATGACAGGGTTGCCACTGAAGCTTTCTTT.

The chain employs TRBV4-1 and TRBJ2-3; the D gene is possibly TRBD2 (5 bases). CDR1 is MGHRA, CDR2 YSYEKL, per germline. Deletions cut 0 bases from V and 8 bases from J, with 15 bases between. The CDR3 covers 15 residues. The CDR3 sequence: CASSQETYTRGTQYF. The CDR3 DNA sequence: TGCGCCAGCAGCCAAGAAACTTATACCCGGGGTACGCAGTATTTT.

The sample holds a few counts of this clone. V and J are TRBV20-1 and TRBJ2-7; D is unclear. V was trimmed by 7 bases and J by 4 bases, leaving 11 bases between them. The CDR3 is 11 residues long. Germline assignment: CDR1 DFQATT and CDR2 SNEGSKA (reference sequence). The CDR3 sequence: CSVGAEYEQYF. As DNA, the CDR3 is TGCAGTGTTGGAGCTGAATACGAGCAGTACTTC.

This chain uses TRBV30 with TRBJ1-3; 7 nucleotides line up with TRBD1. With 1 base clipped from V and 1 base from J, the junction kept 7 bases outside the gene matches. Germline lookup yields CDR1 GTSNPN and CDR2 SVGIG (reference sequence). The CDR3 covers 16 residues. In nucleotides, the CDR3 is TGTGCCTGGAGTGGGACAGGCCTACTTTCTGGAAACACCATATATTTT. It yields the protein CAWSGTGLLSGNTIYF.

This chain joins TRBV7-6 and TRBJ1-1; D not certain. There are 15 residues in the CDR3. Trimming left V 1 base short and J 8 bases short, with 17 bases between. Looked up from germline, CDR1 is SGHVS and CDR2 is FNYEAQ. The CDR3 sequence is CASSLGSFSTSEAFF. The CDR3 DNA follows: TGTGCCAGCAGCTTAGGATCCTTTTCGACATCCGAAGCTTTCTTT.

The chain is built from TRBV5-6 and TRBJ2-2; D remains ambiguous. V was trimmed by 1 base and J by 1 base, leaving 11 bases between them. Germline values: CDR1 SGHDT, CDR2 YYEEEE. The CDR3 has 16 residues. CDR3 in DNA: TGTGCCAGCAGCTTGAGAATGTCCGGGAACACCGGGGAGCTGTTTTTT. This codes for CASSLRMSGNTGELFF. Full variable domain (remainder filled in from reference TRBV5-6 and TRBJ2-2): DAGVTQSPTHLIKTRGQQVTLRCSPKSGHDTVSWYQQALGQGPQFIFQYYEEEERQRGNFPDRFSGHQFPNYSSELNVNALLLGDSALYLCASSLRMSGNTGELFFGEGSRLTVL.

V usage is TRBV6-6 and J usage is TRBJ2-5, with unresolved D. The CDR3 spans 11 residues. V was trimmed by 10 bases and J by 5 bases, leaving 11 bases between them. The germline V gene encodes CDR1 MNHNY and CDR2 SVGAGI (reference sequence). The CDR3 DNA is TGTGCCACTCTAATCGTCGAGACCCAGTACTTC. Its protein product is CATLIVETQYF.

The chain joins TRBV7-8 to TRBJ1-3; D is unclear. Between the trimmed V and J ends, which lost 2 bases and 2 bases, there was a span of 7 bases. Germline CDR1 SGHVS, CDR2 FQNEAQ. This CDR3 region has 14 residues. The chain's CDR3 is CASSLSGTGNTIYF. The DNA of the CDR3 is TGTGCCAGCAGCTTATCGGGGACTGGAAACACCATATATTTT.

This chain uses TRBV7-9 with TRBJ1-1; D call uncertain. Germline CDR1 is SEHNR and CDR2 is FQNEAQ (reference sequence). The CDR3 is 13 residues long. V was shortened by 5 bases and J by 4 bases, with 11 bases between the two germline ends. CDR3 protein: CASSPTWSTEAFF. The CDR3 DNA reads TGTGCCAGCAGCCCAACATGGAGCACTGAAGCTTTCTTT.